This T cell receptor beta chain was sequenced during a study of T-cell reconstitution after alpha-beta-depleted transplantation in children. The CDR3 is 15 amino acids. CDR1 DFQATT and CDR2 SNEGSKA come from the germline V gene (reference sequence). V trimming: 1 base; J trimming: 1 base; junction bases outside the gene matches: 4. The TCRbeta library incorporated unique molecular identifiers. MiXCR, run by TCRdb on the PCR reads, gives a single entry per CDR3 protein. The sample has hundreds of thousands of distinct CDR3 sequences; 16% are singletons. Study-level results: It was reported that alpha-beta T cells came from several hundred expanded graft clones (about two months after transplant). After one year, T-cell counts and TCRbeta diversity mostly came from new T cells. Where some patients showed high TCRbeta diversity at day 60, it came from recipient T cells and thymic progenitors that had survived.

As to this clonotype: Its antigen is unidentified.

The source was PBMCs, mostly from graft donor cells, collected 360 days after TCRalphabeta/CD19-depleted stem cell transplant. The clonotype comes from a male patient younger than 18 who had a stem cell transplant for acute lymphoblastic leukemia, so the T cells may come from the graft donor. J is TRBJ2-4 and V is TRBV20-1; 7 bases are shared with TRBD2. DNA for the CDR3: TGCAGTGCTAGAGTCGGGGGGAGGGCCAAAAACATTCAGTACTTC. Translating it yields CSARVGGRAKNIQYF.